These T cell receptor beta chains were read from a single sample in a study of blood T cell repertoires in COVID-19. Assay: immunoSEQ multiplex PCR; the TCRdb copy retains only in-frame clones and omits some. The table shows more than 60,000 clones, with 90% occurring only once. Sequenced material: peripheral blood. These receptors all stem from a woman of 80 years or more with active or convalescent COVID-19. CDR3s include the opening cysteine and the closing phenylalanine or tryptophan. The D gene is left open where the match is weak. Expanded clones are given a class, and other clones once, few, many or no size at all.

CDR3nt: TGTGCCACCAGCAGAGATTTTGGGGGGGCGAGAACTGAAGCTTTCTTT
CDR3aa: CATSRDFGGARTEAFF
abundance: NA
v_gene: TRBV15
d_gene: NA
j_gene: TRBJ1-1

CDR3nt: TGTGCCAGCACCCTCAACCTACGAGGGAAAGAAGCTTTCTTT
CDR3aa: CASTLNLRGKEAFF
abundance: NA
v_gene: TRBV5-6
d_gene: NA
j_gene: TRBJ1-1

CDR3nt: TGTGCCAGCAGCTTAGATCAGGGACAGGGTGGCTACACCTTC
CDR3aa: CASSLDQGQGGYTF
abundance: NA
v_gene: TRBV11-2
d_gene: TRBD1
j_gene: TRBJ1-2

CDR3nt: TGTGCCTGGCTTGGGCGCGGAGGATATGGCTACACCTTC
CDR3aa: CAWLGRGGYGYTF
abundance: NA
v_gene: TRBV30
d_gene: NA
j_gene: TRBJ1-2

CDR3nt: TGTGCCAGCAGTTTATACACCGGGGAGCTGTTTTTT
CDR3aa: CASSLYTGELFF
abundance: few
v_gene: TRBV6-2/TRBV6-3
d_gene: NA
j_gene: TRBJ2-2

CDR3nt: TGTGCCAGCAGCCCCGGGACAGGGGCGGAATGGTATGGCTACACCTTC
CDR3aa: CASSPGTGAEWYGYTF
abundance: NA
v_gene: TRBV28
d_gene: TRBD1
j_gene: TRBJ1-2

CDR3nt: TGTGCCACCAGTGATCACCCCGAGGGCCCAGAGGGCTACACCTTC
CDR3aa: CATSDHPEGPEGYTF
abundance: NA
v_gene: TRBV24-1
d_gene: NA
j_gene: TRBJ1-2

CDR3nt: TGTGCCAGCAGTTTACCCGGGGGCAATCAGCCCCAGCATTTT
CDR3aa: CASSLPGGNQPQHF
abundance: NA
v_gene: TRBV28
d_gene: NA
j_gene: TRBJ1-5

CDR3nt: TGTGCCTGGGAGAGGTTAGGGACAAACACAGATACGCAGTATTTT
CDR3aa: CAWERLGTNTDTQYF
abundance: NA
v_gene: TRBV30
d_gene: NA
j_gene: TRBJ2-3

CDR3nt: TGTGCCAGCAGCTTAGCGTACCAGGGGGGTTACGAGCAGTACTTC
CDR3aa: CASSLAYQGGYEQYF
abundance: once
v_gene: TRBV7-2
d_gene: NA
j_gene: TRBJ2-7

CDR3nt: TGTGCCAGCAGCCCGAGACGGGTGGTCGGTGAAGCTTTCTTT
CDR3aa: CASSPRRVVGEAFF
abundance: few
v_gene: TRBV28
d_gene: NA
j_gene: TRBJ1-1

CDR3nt: TGTGCCAGCAGCAAAAGGCGACAGGGAAATTCACCCCTCCACTTT
CDR3aa: CASSKRRQGNSPLHF
abundance: once
v_gene: TRBV21-1
d_gene: NA
j_gene: TRBJ1-6

CDR3nt: TGTGCCAGCTCTGTAACGGGCACTGAAGCTTTCTTT
CDR3aa: CASSVTGTEAFF
abundance: NA
v_gene: TRBV28
d_gene: NA
j_gene: TRBJ1-1

CDR3nt: TGTGCCAGCAGCCTCTATGGACAGGGAAATTCACCCCTCCACTTT
CDR3aa: CASSLYGQGNSPLHF
abundance: NA
v_gene: TRBV7-9
d_gene: TRBD1
j_gene: TRBJ1-6